These 12 T cell receptor beta chains came from one sample sequenced in a study of blood T cell repertoires in COVID-19. Here immunoSEQ multiplex PCR was the method, and the copy in TCRdb shows in-frame clones only, minus some. In the table there are more than 300,000 clones, roughly 90% of which are singletons. Sequences were obtained from peripheral blood. These receptors all come from a woman in her 70s with COVID-19, enrolled during active disease.

Worth noting for this clone: The sample holds other DNA sequences that translate to the same CDR3. For the CDR3, the DNA is TGTGCCAGCAGCTTGGTGAGGGGGACTGAAGCTTTCTTT. It codes for CASSLVRGTEAFF. The chain couples TRBV12-3 or TRBV12-4 to TRBJ1-1, with D maybe TRBD1 (6 bases). The CDR3 loop spans 13 amino acids. The V end lost 6 bases, the J end lost 5 bases, and 13 bases lay between the germline ends.

The rearrangement links TRBV5-6 to TRBJ1-2; 10 positions match TRBD1. Germline V gives CDR1 SGHDT, CDR2 YYEEEE. With V trimmed by 4 bases and J by 3 bases, 12 bases remained unmatched. The CDR3 loop spans 17 amino acids. CDR3 amino acids: CASSRGPPGTGDYGYTF. CDR3 nucleotides: TGTGCCAGCAGCCGAGGACCTCCCGGGACAGGGGACTATGGCTACACCTTC. Complete variable domain (other parts from reference TRBV5-6 and TRBJ1-2): DAGVTQSPTHLIKTRGQQVTLRCSPKSGHDTVSWYQQALGQGPQFIFQYYEEEERQRGNFPDRFSGHQFPNYSSELNVNALLLGDSALYLCASSRGPPGTGDYGYTFGSGTRLTVV.

This chain connects TRBV6-6 to TRBJ2-6; 7 bases line up with TRBD1. V lost 8 bases and J lost 2; bases outside the gene matches: 3. From germline, CDR1 is MNHNY and CDR2 SVGAGI (reference sequence). This CDR3 has 14 residues. CDR3 bases: TGTGCCAGCGCACAGGGGACTGGGGCCAACGTCCTGACTTTC. It is translated as CASAQGTGANVLTF.

This clone was recorded a few times. This chain connects TRBV14 to TRBJ2-7; 8 bases map to TRBD1. Trimming cost V 5 bases and J 3 bases; bases outside gene matches: 3. This CDR3 spans 13 amino acids. Germline CDR1 reads SGHDN; CDR2 reads FVKESK. The CDR3 DNA follows: TGTGCCAGCAGCATAGACAGGGGCTACGAGCAGTACTTC. Translating gives CASSIDRGYEQYF.

This chain uses TRBV24-1 with TRBJ2-5; 8 positions match TRBD1. The ends lost 7 bases at V and 4 bases at J; junction bases unmatched: 7. This CDR3 has 14 residues. CDR1 is KGHDR, CDR2 SFDVKD, per germline. CDR3 bases: TGTGCCACCAGCGGGACAGGTGTAATAGAGACCCAGTACTTC. Its translation is CATSGTGVIETQYF.

This clone was observed once. The rearrangement joins TRBV4-1 to TRBJ2-7, with 8 nucleotides matching TRBD2. The CDR3 covers 16 residues. Germline V gene sequence: CDR1 MGHRA, CDR2 YSYEKL. With 4 bases clipped from V and 2 bases from J, the junction kept 10 bases outside the gene matches. As DNA, the CDR3 is TGCGCCAGCAGCCGCAACTACCCGGGACTAGCCTACGAGCAGTACTTC. Protein sequence: CASSRNYPGLAYEQYF.

The rearrangement links TRBV7-2 to TRBJ2-7; TRBD2 is a possible D gene (5 bases). The ends were cut back, 5 bases at V and 1 base at J, with 15 bases in the middle. The CDR3 sequence is 15 residues long. Germline CDR1 and CDR2: SGHTA and FQGNSA. The CDR3 sequence is CASSPSLGVSYEQYF. The CDR3 nucleotides are TGTGCCAGCAGCCCTAGTTTGGGAGTGTCCTACGAGCAGTACTTC.

The chain's CDR3 is CASSFGSQPQHF. CDR3 sequence (DNA): TGTGCCAGCAGTTTTGGGAGCCAGCCCCAGCATTTT. The genes are TRBV6-6 and TRBJ1-5; D uncertain. Per the germline V gene, CDR1 is MNHNY and CDR2 is SVGAGI (reference sequence). The V and J ends lost 4 bases and 7 bases respectively, with 8 bases between them. This CDR3 has 12 amino acids.

In its sample, this clone was seen many times. The J gene is TRBJ1-1, the V gene TRBV5-1; no definite D call. Germline-derived CDR1 and CDR2 are SGHRS and YFSETQ. CDR3 length equals 15 residues. Trimming pared 4 bases from V and 10 bases from J, leaving 23 bases between. The CDR3 loop is CASSLGGVLPSGAFF. Here the CDR3 DNA reads TGCGCCAGCAGCCTGGGCGGAGTCCTCCCGTCGGGAGCTTTCTTT. The entire variable domain, with the rest obtained from reference TRBV5-1 and TRBJ1-1, is as follows: KAGVTQTPRYLIKTRGQQVTLSCSPISGHRSVSWYQQTPGQGLQFLFEYFSETQRNKGNFPGRFSGRQFSNSRSEMNVSTLELGDSALYLCASSLGGVLPSGAFFGQGTRLTVV.

This chain joins TRBV7-8 and TRBJ2-1, with 10 bases lining up with TRBD2. The J segment lost 3 bases and the V segment lost 4 bases, leaving 3 bases of the junction unmatched. The CDR3 is 15 amino acids. Germline V CDR1 and CDR2: SGHVS, FQNEAQ. The CDR3 nucleotides are TGTGCCAGCAGCTCCGAGCGGGGGGGCTACAATGAGCAGTTCTTC. This gives the protein CASSSERGGYNEQFF.

CDR3 region: CASSNGLAWNEQFF. CDR3 nucleotides: TGTGCCAGCAGTAATGGGTTAGCATGGAATGAGCAGTTCTTC. The gene calls are TRBV11-3 and TRBJ2-1; D call uncertain. Germline values: CDR1 SGHNT, CDR2 YENEEA. The CDR3 is made up of 14 amino acids. V was shortened by 6 bases and J by 7 bases, with 16 bases between the two germline ends.

The gene calls are TRBV30 and TRBJ1-4, with D perhaps TRBD1 (5 bases). This CDR3 spans 16 amino acids. The V gene lost 0 bases and the J gene lost 8 bases, with 19 bases spanning the gap. Germline V gene lookup returns CDR1 GTSNPN and CDR2 SVGIG (reference sequence). DNA of the CDR3: TGTGCCTGGAGTGTACTCGTAGGGGTGGGTGGGGAAAAACTGTTTTTT. Translated: CAWSVLVGVGGEKLFF.